Each of the 32 T cell receptor beta chains below was sequenced from the same sample in a study of early stage breast cancer tumors. TCRdb keeps only in-frame clones here, not all; method: immunoSEQ multiplex PCR. The sample lists fewer than 30,000 clones; about 80% were seen once. Sequences were obtained from blood. The receptors shown here come from a person aged 55 to 70 with breast cancer.

The V and J genes are TRBV7-6 and TRBJ2-2; D perhaps matches TRBD1 (6 bases). CDR3 length: 11 amino acids. Germline loops: CDR1 SGHVS, CDR2 FNYEAQ. V was trimmed by 9 bases and J by 6 bases, leaving 8 bases between them. The CDR3 DNA sequence: TGTGCCAGTAGGGGGTCCGGGGAGCTGTTTTTT. Protein product: CASRGSGELFF.

This clone appeared once. V is TRBV29-1 and J is TRBJ2-7; 9 bases fit TRBD1. Per germline, CDR1 SQVTM and CDR2 ANQGSEA. This CDR3 is built from 13 residues. The V and J ends lost 6 bases and 4 bases, in that order; junction bases with no gene match: 7. For the CDR3, the DNA is TGCAGCGTCGGGACAGGGCTTCAGTACGAGCAGTACTTC. Its protein product is CSVGTGLQYEQYF.

This chain joins TRBV30 and TRBJ1-2; 7 bases align to TRBD1. The length of the CDR3 is 13 residues. CDR1 and CDR2 (germline): GTSNPN, SVGIG (reference sequence). Trimming took 3 bases from V and 3 from J; bases not matched to a gene: 4. The chain's CDR3 is CAWREGADYGYTF. The CDR3 DNA is TGTGCCTGGAGGGAGGGGGCAGACTATGGCTACACCTTC.

V gene TRBV28 combines with J gene TRBJ1-2, with 12 bases matching TRBD1. The CDR3 covers 16 residues. Per the germline V gene, CDR1 is MDHEN and CDR2 is SYDVKM. V was clipped by 5 bases and J by 10 bases; unmatched bases: 14. CDR3 DNA: TGTGCCAGCAGTCCCCCTAAGAGGGGACAGGGGGCGTCCTACACCTTC. It codes for CASSPPKRGQGASYTF.

This clone has more than one count but fewer than ten. The chain is built from TRBV30 and TRBJ2-5, with D possibly matching TRBD2 (5 bases). The ends were cut back, 1 base at V and 1 base at J, with 16 bases in the middle. The germline V gene encodes CDR1 GTSNPN and CDR2 SVGIG (reference sequence). The CDR3 totals 16 residues. The CDR3 loop is CAWSASFAAGQETQYF. In nucleotides, the CDR3 is TGTGCCTGGAGTGCTAGCTTCGCCGCTGGCCAAGAGACCCAGTACTTC.

Only one count was recorded for this clone. The chain couples TRBV9 to TRBJ2-7; 11 bases are a match to TRBD2. Germline CDR1 SGDLS, CDR2 YYNGEE. The CDR3 is 15 residues long. J gave up 0 bases and V 4 bases, and 3 bases lay outside the gene matches. CDR3 residues: CASSIGTSGSYEQYF. CDR3 DNA sequence: TGTGCCAGCAGCATTGGGACTAGCGGCTCCTACGAGCAGTACTTC.

V gene TRBV4-1 combines with J gene TRBJ2-7; weak D call: TRBD1 (6 bases). This CDR3 has 17 residues. V lost 0 bases and J lost 6, with 21 bases in between. CDR1 is MGHRA, CDR2 YSYEKL, per germline. CDR3 sequence: CASSQDGAGVYSGEQYF. Written as DNA, the CDR3 is TGCGCCAGCAGCCAAGACGGAGCAGGGGTTTACTCGGGCGAGCAGTACTTC.

This chain's CDR3 is CASSTIDRGNTEAFF. The CDR3 region has the DNA TGCGCCAGCAGTACGATAGACAGGGGGAACACTGAAGCTTTCTTT. The chain links TRBV10-2 to TRBJ1-1; TRBD1 agrees at 8 bases. The CDR3 length is 15 residues. Unmatched junction bases numbered 6, after V lost 5 bases and J lost 1 base. Germline V gene sequence: CDR1 WSHSY, CDR2 SAAADI.

This clone was seen a few times. This chain uses TRBV28 with TRBJ2-1; 10 nucleotides agree with TRBD2. The V gene end was trimmed by 3 bases and the J gene end by 5 bases; junction bases not matched to a gene: 4. CDR1 is MDHEN, CDR2 SYDVKM, per germline. The CDR3 contains 15 residues. The CDR3 protein is CASSFPGLANNEQFF. The CDR3 nucleotides are TGTGCCAGCAGTTTCCCGGGACTAGCGAACAATGAGCAGTTCTTC.

DNA for the CDR3: TGTGCCTGGAGGCTAGCGGGAGGGAGTAGCACCGGGGAGCTGTTTTTT. Amino acids: CAWRLAGGSSTGELFF. This chain links TRBV30 with TRBJ2-2; 12 positions agree with TRBD2. Germline loops: CDR1 GTSNPN, CDR2 SVGIG (reference sequence). V was pared by 3 bases and J by 4 bases, with 6 bases of the junction left unmatched. The CDR3 runs 16 residues.

J is TRBJ2-1 and V is TRBV18, with TRBD2 matching 13 bases. Germline V lookup: CDR1 KGHSH, CDR2 LQKENI. This CDR3 region has 14 residues. The ends lost 8 bases at V and 8 bases at J; junction bases unmatched: 6. The CDR3 bases are TGTGCCAGCGGCGGACTAGCGGGAGTCCATGAGCAGTTCTTC. Protein product: CASGGLAGVHEQFF.

This chain uses TRBV6-5 with TRBJ1-3; D might be TRBD1 (6 bases). The CDR3 spans 14 residues. CDR1 is MNHEY and CDR2 is SVGAGI in the germline V gene. CDR3 bases: TGTGGGTCGACTACCTTACAGGGAAGAAACACCATATATTTT. It yields the protein CGSTTLQGRNTIYF.

The chain recombines TRBV5-8 with TRBJ1-1; D is undetermined. The CDR3 consists of 15 residues. CDR1 and CDR2 (germline): SGHTS, YDEGEE. V lost 4 bases, J lost 1 base, and 14 bases lay in between. For the CDR3, the DNA is TGTGCCAGCAGCACATGGCCCCGGAGGAACACTGAAGCTTTCTTT. It encodes CASSTWPRRNTEAFF.

The J gene is TRBJ2-7, the V gene TRBV6-5; D perhaps matches TRBD1 (6 bases). The CDR3 runs to 16 residues. Germline V CDR1 and CDR2: MNHEY, SVGAGI. V was shortened by 0 bases and J by 2 bases, with 14 bases between the two germline ends. The CDR3 DNA reads TGTGCCAGCAGTTACTCGAGGCCAGGGGCTGCCTACGAGCAGTACTTC. It yields the protein CASSYSRPGAAYEQYF.

This clone has only one observation. The gene calls are TRBV7-8 and TRBJ2-2; D is possibly TRBD1 (5 bases). CDR3 size: 15 residues. CDR1 is SGHVS, CDR2 FQNEAQ, per germline. Trimming removed 4 bases from V and 1 base from J, with 10 bases in between. The CDR3 bases are TGTGCCAGCAGCTCCAACAGGTTGAACACCGGGGAGCTGTTTTTT. As protein: CASSSNRLNTGELFF. Combining the CDR3 with reference TRBV7-8 and TRBJ2-2 gives the whole variable domain GAGVSQSPRYKVAKRGQDVALRCDPISGHVSLFWYQQALGQGPEFLTYFQNEAQLDKSGLPSDRFFAERPEGSVSTLKIQRTQQEDSAVYLCASSSNRLNTGELFFGEGSRLTVL.

This clone was found once. The V and J genes are TRBV2 and TRBJ1-1; possible D gene TRBD1, 6 bases. This CDR3 has 16 residues. Germline CDR1 is SNHLY and CDR2 is FYNNEI. Trimming pared 0 bases from V and 4 bases from J, leaving 15 bases between. The CDR3 region has the DNA TGTGCCAGCAGTGAAGCGGGGGGGCTTCAGAGCACTGAAGCTTTCTTT. This codes for CASSEAGGLQSTEAFF.

V gene TRBV5-1 combines with J gene TRBJ2-6; the match to TRBD2 covers 10 bases. Germline CDR1 and CDR2: SGHRS and YFSETQ. The CDR3 sequence is 17 residues long. V dropped 6 bases and J dropped 4; count of bases not matched to a gene: 10. The CDR3 region is CASKEASGSTGANVLTF. The CDR3 bases are TGCGCCAGCAAGGAAGCTAGCGGGAGTACCGGGGCCAACGTCCTGACTTTC.

The chain uses TRBV6-6 and TRBJ2-7; TRBD1 is a possible D gene (6 bases). V dropped 6 bases and J dropped 5 bases, with 8 bases sitting between them. The CDR3 runs to 11 residues. Per the germline V gene, CDR1 is MNHNY and CDR2 is SVGAGI (reference sequence). In DNA, the CDR3 is TGTGCCAGCAGGAAGGGGGACGAGCAGTACTTC. Amino acid sequence: CASRKGDEQYF.

This clone has only a few counts. V gene TRBV19 combines with J gene TRBJ1-1, with no clear D. V was clipped by 6 bases and J by 1 base, with 9 bases between them. Germline loops: CDR1 LNHDA, CDR2 SQIVND (reference sequence). The CDR3 covers 13 residues. CDR3 bases: TGTGCCAGTAGAACCCGGGGGAACACTGAAGCTTTCTTT. It translates to CASRTRGNTEAFF.

V and J are TRBV6-1 and TRBJ1-5, with D hard to call. Germline-derived CDR1 and CDR2 are MNHNS and SASEGT. V lost 6 bases, J lost 3 bases, and 6 bases lay in between. The CDR3 has 12 residues. The CDR3 nucleotides read TGTGCCAGCAGGGACTTCAATCAGCCCCAGCATTTT. This codes for CASRDFNQPQHF.

The chain couples TRBV6-5 to TRBJ1-2; 7 bases are shared with TRBD1. Per the germline V gene, CDR1 is MNHEY and CDR2 is SVGAGI. This CDR3 has 12 amino acids. Trimming removed 6 bases from V and 7 bases from J; junction bases left unmatched: 5. CDR3 DNA sequence: TGTGCCAGCAGGCGACAGGGAGCTGGCTACACCTTC. It encodes CASRRQGAGYTF.

This rearrangement joins TRBV6-4 to TRBJ2-2, with D possibly matching TRBD2 (5 bases). This CDR3 is built from 13 residues. The V and J ends lost 5 bases and 6 bases respectively, with 10 bases between them. Looked up from germline, CDR1 is MRHNA and CDR2 is SNTAGT. The CDR3 loop is CASSPRGAGELFF. CDR3 DNA: TGTGCCAGCAGTCCCCGGGGAGCCGGGGAGCTGTTTTTT.

The chain links TRBV6-5 to TRBJ2-7; the match to TRBD1 covers 10 bases. V lost 4 bases to trimming and J lost 5 bases; unmatched junction nucleotides: 2. This CDR3 comprises 13 residues. From germline, CDR1 is MNHEY and CDR2 SVGAGI. CDR3: CASSWDRGHEQYF. CDR3 nucleotides: TGTGCCAGCAGTTGGGACAGGGGTCACGAGCAGTACTTC.

The chain carries TRBV9 and TRBJ2-7, with a weak D call TRBD1 (6 bases). The V end lost 0 bases, the J end lost 3 bases, and 13 bases lay between the germline ends. The CDR3 covers 15 residues. Germline V gene data show CDR1 as SGDLS and CDR2 as YYNGEE. The CDR3 nucleotides read TGTGCCAGCAGCGTAGGAGGGGACACTATCTACGAGCAGTACTTC. Translated, it gives CASSVGGDTIYEQYF.

The chain's CDR3 is CASSLAGTGRGYTF. Here the CDR3 DNA reads TGTGCCAGCAGTTTAGCCGGGACAGGGCGAGGCTACACCTTC. The chain has TRBV27 and TRBJ1-2; the match to TRBD1 covers 9 bases. V shed 2 bases and J 8 bases; nucleotides not matched to a gene: 6. The V gene's germline CDR1 is MNHEY and CDR2 SMNVEV (reference sequence). This CDR3 has 14 amino acids.

This chain connects TRBV4-1 to TRBJ1-1; D unresolved. CDR1 and CDR2 from the germline V gene are MGHRA and YSYEKL. The V end lost 0 bases, the J end lost 1 base, and 6 bases lay between the germline ends. This CDR3 has 14 amino acids. This chain's CDR3 is CASSQEPGNTEAFF. CDR3 nucleotide sequence: TGCGCCAGCAGCCAAGAACCCGGGAACACTGAAGCTTTCTTT.

The chain joins TRBV29-1 to TRBJ1-1; D not resolved. The CDR3 contains 14 residues. In germline, CDR1 is SQVTM, CDR2 ANQGSEA. Between the trimmed V and J ends, which lost 5 bases and 3 bases, there was a span of 16 bases. The CDR3 here is CSVPNLGPDTEAFF. The CDR3 nucleotides are TGCAGCGTTCCTAATCTGGGCCCGGACACTGAAGCTTTCTTT. The full variable domain, rest sourced from reference TRBV29-1 and TRBJ1-1, is SAVISQKPSRDICQRGTSLTIQCQVDSQVTMMFWYRQQPGQSLTLIATANQGSEATYESGFVIDKFPISRPNLTFSTLTVSNMSPEDSSIYLCSVPNLGPDTEAFFGQGTRLTVV.

The rearrangement joins TRBV10-3 to TRBJ1-1, with D perhaps matching TRBD1 (6 bases). V lost 0 bases to trimming and J lost 0 bases, with 11 bases between them. The CDR3 runs to 16 residues. Germline V gives CDR1 ENHRY, CDR2 SYGVKD. CDR3 loop: CAISESRTAMNTEAFF. In nucleotides, the CDR3 is TGTGCCATCAGTGAGTCTCGGACAGCAATGAACACTGAAGCTTTCTTT.

The chain uses TRBV7-2 and TRBJ2-5; 7 bases map to TRBD2. The junction had 11 bases not matched to a gene; V was cut back by 5 bases and J by 5 bases. The germline CDR1 and CDR2 sequences are SGHTA and FQGNSA. The CDR3 spans 15 residues. Here the CDR3 reads CASSLDIAGMETQYF. CDR3 DNA sequence: TGTGCCAGCAGCCTAGACATAGCGGGTATGGAGACCCAGTACTTC.

About this clone itself: Other DNA variants within this sample encode the same CDR3. The V gene is TRBV19, the J gene TRBJ2-3, with 11 nucleotides matching TRBD2. The V and J ends lost 3 bases and 1 base, in that order; junction bases with no gene match: 6. Per germline, CDR1 LNHDA and CDR2 SQIVND (reference sequence). This CDR3 has 17 residues. CDR3 bases: TGTGCCAGTAGTATCCTCACTAGCGGGAGTGGCACAGATACGCAGTATTTT. Translating gives CASSILTSGSGTDTQYF.

The chain recombines TRBV5-4 with TRBJ1-2, with D possibly being TRBD1 (6 bases). Between the trimmed V and J ends, which lost 4 bases and 7 bases, there was a span of 17 bases. This CDR3 region has 14 residues. Germline V gene sequence: CDR1 SGHNT, CDR2 YYREEE (reference sequence). CDR3 sequence (DNA): TGTGCCAGCAGCCAGAGGGGGAAGGAGGTTGGCTACACCTTC. Amino acid sequence: CASSQRGKEVGYTF.

Within the sample, this clone is medium-sized. This sequence joins TRBV12-5 and TRBJ1-5, with D possibly being TRBD1 (5 bases). The CDR3 length is 12 residues. CDR1 LGHNT and CDR2 FRNRAP come from the germline V gene. The V end lost 3 bases, the J end lost 7 bases, and 7 bases lay between the germline ends. This CDR3 is CASGFQGQPQHF. CDR3 nucleotide sequence: TGTGCTAGTGGTTTCCAGGGACAGCCCCAGCATTTT. Together with reference TRBV12-5 and TRBJ1-5, the CDR3 gives the full variable domain: DARVTQTPRHKVTEMGQEVTMRCQPILGHNTVFWYRQTMMQGLELLAYFRNRAPLDDSGMPKDRFSAEMPDATLATLKIQPSEPRDSAVYFCASGFQGQPQHFGDGTRLSIL.